The 22 T cell receptor beta chains presented below share a single source sample, sequenced in a study of lymphopenia after photon versus proton radiotherapy. The table came from immunoSEQ multiplex PCR; TCRdb's copy has only in-frame clones and leaves some out. This table holds around 63,000 clones, about 89% found once. Sequences were derived from peripheral blood, sampled from a patient treated with proton-based radiotherapy. Every receptor here comes from a man older than 75 with esophageal cancer.

Comments on this clone: The identical CDR3 is also encoded by other nucleotide sequences in the sample. The CDR3 DNA follows: TGTGCCACCAGCAGAGATGGAAACAGGGCCGATAGCAATCAGCCCCAGCATTTT. Amino acids: CATSRDGNRADSNQPQHF. V and J are TRBV15 and TRBJ1-5; possibly TRBD1 for D (6 bases). This CDR3 has 18 residues. Per germline, CDR1 LNHNV and CDR2 YYDKDF (reference sequence). V lost 0 bases to trimming and J lost 0 bases, with 15 bases between them.

The V gene is TRBV5-4, the J gene TRBJ1-5; 7 bases are a match to TRBD1. CDR1 is SGHNT and CDR2 is YYREEE in the germline V gene (reference sequence). J was trimmed by 0 bases and V by 4 bases; bases with no gene match: 10. This CDR3 comprises 17 residues. In DNA, the CDR3 is TGTGCCAGCAGCCCGGGACAGCCTAGTCTTAGCAATCAGCCCCAGCATTTT. This encodes CASSPGQPSLSNQPQHF.

The rearrangement links TRBV5-5 to TRBJ1-6, with 10 bases fitting TRBD1. The CDR3 is made up of 14 amino acids. J was trimmed by 10 bases and V by 4 bases; bases with no gene match: 5. CDR1 SGHKS and CDR2 YYEKEE come from the germline V gene (reference sequence). The CDR3 loop reads CASSRQGAGSPLHF. The DNA of the CDR3 is TGTGCCAGCAGCCGACAGGGGGCAGGATCACCCCTCCACTTT.

In its sample, this clone was seen a few times. This chain joins TRBV19 and TRBJ1-5; TRBD1 matches 7 bases. CDR3 length: 18 amino acids. The germline gives CDR1 LNHDA, CDR2 SQIVND (reference sequence). Unmatched junction bases numbered 11, after V lost 3 bases and J lost 0 bases. The CDR3: CASSIGRDSSYSNQPQHF. The CDR3 DNA follows: TGTGCCAGTAGTATCGGGCGGGACAGTTCCTATAGCAATCAGCCCCAGCATTTT.

V and J are TRBV7-6 and TRBJ2-1; no definite D call. The CDR3 extends over 15 amino acids. Germline CDR1 SGHVS, CDR2 FNYEAQ. The V end lost 4 bases, the J end lost 2 bases, and 12 bases lay between the germline ends. The CDR3 bases are TGTGCCAGCAGCTCCCCTCGGGTAGCCTACAATGAGCAGTTCTTC. Protein product: CASSSPRVAYNEQFF.

The chain recombines TRBV11-1 with TRBJ1-1, with D unclear. Germline CDR1 is SGHAT and CDR2 is FQDESV (reference sequence). V lost 5 bases to trimming and J lost 4 bases, with 14 bases between them. This CDR3 has 14 residues. CDR3 sequence: CASSPRVGGTEAFF. DNA for the CDR3: TGTGCCAGCAGCCCCAGAGTAGGTGGCACTGAAGCTTTCTTT. The entire variable domain, with the rest obtained from reference TRBV11-1 and TRBJ1-1, is as follows: EAEVAQSPRYKITEKSQAVAFWCDPISGHATLYWYRQILGQGPELLVQFQDESVVDDSQLPKDRFSAERLKGVDSTLKIQPAELGDSAMYLCASSPRVGGTEAFFGQGTRLTVV.

The chain joins TRBV5-4 to TRBJ2-5, with D perhaps matching TRBD2 (5 bases). CDR1 and CDR2 from the germline V gene are SGHNT and YYREEE (reference sequence). Trimming cost V 1 base and J 5 bases, with 9 bases left between them. CDR3 length: 13 residues. CDR3 protein: CASSLKGEETQYF. As DNA, the CDR3 is TGTGCCAGCAGCTTGAAGGGAGAGGAGACCCAGTACTTC. Full variable domain (missing parts from reference TRBV5-4 and TRBJ2-5): ETGVTQSPTHLIKTRGQQVTLRCSSQSGHNTVSWYQQALGQGPQFIFQYYREEENGRGNFPPRFSGLQFPNYSSELNVNALELDDSALYLCASSLKGEETQYFGPGTRLLVL.

The chain employs TRBV11-3 and TRBJ2-7, with TRBD2 matching over 9 bases. V dropped 5 bases and J dropped 7; count of bases not matched to a gene: 6. This CDR3 is built from 13 residues. Germline V CDR1 and CDR2: SGHNT, YENEEA. The CDR3 DNA follows: TGTGCCAGCAGCCCGGGACTAGCTCGGGAGCAGTACTTC. The encoded protein is CASSPGLAREQYF.

The V gene is TRBV5-1, the J gene TRBJ1-2; the D is unclear. The CDR3 runs 17 residues. Germline values: CDR1 SGHRS, CDR2 YFSETQ. The ends were cut back, 0 bases at V and 0 bases at J, with 15 bases in the middle. The CDR3 is CASSLVVRGRTNYGYTF. In DNA form, the CDR3 reads TGCGCCAGCAGCTTGGTAGTGCGCGGCAGGACTAACTATGGCTACACCTTC.

V gene TRBV7-2 combines with J gene TRBJ2-7, with 9 bases lining up with TRBD1. The CDR3 length is 14 residues. Germline values: CDR1 SGHTA, CDR2 FQGNSA. The J segment lost 1 base and the V segment lost 5 bases, leaving 3 bases of the junction unmatched. The DNA for the CDR3 is TGTGCCAGCAGCCCGACAGGGGGTTCCTACGAGCAGTACTTC. Protein product: CASSPTGGSYEQYF.

CDR3 sequence reads: CASSYSTTMNTGELFF. The CDR3 nucleotides read TGTGCCAGCAGTTACTCGACGACGATGAACACCGGGGAGCTGTTTTTT. This sequence joins TRBV6-5 and TRBJ2-2; D unclear. The germline V and J ends were trimmed by 0 bases and 1 base, with 9 bases remaining between them. The CDR3 runs to 16 residues. Per the germline V gene, CDR1 is MNHEY and CDR2 is SVGAGI.

V usage is TRBV9 and J usage is TRBJ1-2; 8 nucleotides line up with TRBD1. Germline CDR1 reads SGDLS; CDR2 reads YYNGEE. CDR3 size: 13 residues. V gave up 5 bases and J gave up 8 bases; unmatched junction bases: 8. This CDR3 is CASRTAGGEGYTF. The DNA of the CDR3 is TGTGCCAGCAGGACAGCAGGGGGCGAAGGCTACACCTTC.

The chain combines TRBV28 with TRBJ2-7; D gene ambiguous. Germline lookup yields CDR1 MDHEN and CDR2 SYDVKM. This CDR3 is 17 amino acids long. Between the trimmed V and J ends, which lost 1 base and 0 bases, there was a span of 16 bases. The CDR3 reads CASSLSPDFFSSYEQYF. The CDR3 region has the DNA TGTGCCAGCAGTTTATCCCCCGATTTTTTTAGCTCCTACGAGCAGTACTTC.

The V and J genes are TRBV5-8 and TRBJ1-4, with 8 bases that match TRBD1. V was clipped by 4 bases and J by 0 bases; unmatched bases: 14. CDR3 length equals 19 residues. Germline CDR1 is SGHTS and CDR2 is YDEGEE. CDR3 sequence reads: CASSPRTGTFWATNEKLFF. The CDR3 coding sequence is TGTGCCAGCAGCCCGCGGACAGGGACCTTCTGGGCAACTAATGAAAAACTGTTTTTT.

CDR3: CASSGGVPNTGELFF. In nucleotides, the CDR3 is TGTGCCAGCTCCGGGGGTGTACCGAACACCGGGGAGCTGTTTTTT. The chain links TRBV18 to TRBJ2-2; D perhaps matches TRBD2 (6 bases). This CDR3 region has 15 residues. CDR1 and CDR2 from the germline V gene are KGHSH and LQKENI. V was shortened by 6 bases and J by 0 bases, with 11 bases between the two germline ends.

The genes are TRBV20-1 and TRBJ2-5; D remains unclear. Germline V gene data show CDR1 as DFQATT and CDR2 as SNEGSKA (reference sequence). The CDR3 is made up of 11 amino acids. Deletions cut 5 bases from V and 5 bases from J, with 9 bases between. The CDR3 nucleotides are TGCAGTGCTTGGGTGTGGGAGACCCAGTACTTC. The encoded protein is CSAWVWETQYF.

The genes are TRBV29-1 and TRBJ2-1, with TRBD2 matching over 12 bases. The CDR3 spans 14 residues. The germline V gene encodes CDR1 SQVTM and CDR2 ANQGSEA. J was trimmed by 7 bases and V by 7 bases; bases with no gene match: 8. CDR3 residues: CSARLAGEMNEQFF. DNA of the CDR3: TGCAGCGCCAGACTAGCGGGGGAAATGAATGAGCAGTTCTTC.

This chain joins TRBV5-1 and TRBJ2-1; 10 bases map to TRBD2. The CDR3 is 15 amino acids. Trimming cost V 2 bases and J 5 bases; bases outside gene matches: 4. From germline, CDR1 is SGHRS and CDR2 YFSETQ. The CDR3 DNA sequence: TGCGCCAGCAGCTTTGTCCTAGCGGGAGACAATGAGCAGTTCTTC. This encodes CASSFVLAGDNEQFF.

This clone was seen a few times. The J gene is TRBJ2-3, the V gene TRBV10-3; D possibly corresponds to TRBD2 (7 bases). The ends were cut back, 3 bases at V and 4 bases at J, with 20 bases in the middle. The CDR3 contains 17 residues. CDR1 is ENHRY, CDR2 SYGVKD, per germline. The DNA for the CDR3 is TGTGCCATCAGTGATAGTGCGGGGGCGGGAAGCCCAGATACGCAGTATTTT. Amino acids: CAISDSAGAGSPDTQYF.

A remark on this clone: At the DNA level, this CDR3 is encoded by other sequences in the same sample as well. This rearrangement joins TRBV7-2 to TRBJ1-5, with D perhaps matching TRBD1 (5 bases). CDR1 and CDR2 (germline): SGHTA, FQGNSA. V lost 2 bases to trimming and J lost 2 bases, with 7 bases between them. This CDR3 has 14 residues. The CDR3 bases are TGTGCCAGCAGCTTACGGGGGGGCAATCAGCCCCAGCATTTT. As protein: CASSLRGGNQPQHF.

The chain couples TRBV6-5 to TRBJ1-2, with D possibly TRBD1 on 5 matching bases. The CDR3 has 15 amino acids. V lost 7 bases to trimming and J lost 1 base, with 16 bases between them. The germline gives CDR1 MNHEY, CDR2 SVGAGI. The CDR3 region has the DNA TGTGCCAGCACTAAGCGGAACAGGTTTAACTATGGCTACACCTTC. It encodes CASTKRNRFNYGYTF.

The rearrangement uses TRBV19 and TRBJ1-2; perhaps TRBD1 as D (5 bases). Germline CDR1 is LNHDA and CDR2 is SQIVND (reference sequence). The CDR3 consists of 13 residues. V lost 9 bases to trimming and J lost 2 bases, with 13 bases between them. The CDR3 region has the DNA TGTGCCAGCCTTAGGACATCCAACTATGGCTACACCTTC. Its protein is CASLRTSNYGYTF.